This T cell receptor (beta chain) is from a study of T cells in Graves' hyperthyroidism and ophthalmopathy. Study-wide results and caveats: Most clonotypes expanded in the thyroid (above 0.001) were also present in blood.

Note on this clonotype: Antigen: not known.

The germline CDR1 and CDR2 sequences are LNHNV and YYDKDF (reference sequence). The CDR3 spans 13 residues. Trimming took 0 bases from V and 3 from J, leaving 5 bases between them. With duration under 3 months, ophthalmopathy was active: Clinical Activity Score at least 3, NOSPECS at least 4. Diagnoses were established using clinical symptoms, serum thyroxine and TRAb, thyroid ultrasound and orbital computed tomography. PBMCs were obtained from about 10 ml fresh peripheral blood. The investigators amplified TCR beta CDR3 regions from RNA transcripts. Primed by the HTBI set, a first-round RT-PCR was run on the TCR CDR3. TCRdb used MiXCR to reprocess the multiplex PCR reads, holding one entry per CDR3 protein. The profile covers 30,000 to 35,000 distinct CDR3 sequences, with approximately 52% appearing a single time and 25% taken by the ten largest.

This receptor was taken from a woman aged 40 to 49 with Graves' ophthalmopathy. The chain recombines TRBV15 with TRBJ2-5; D is ambiguous. Sequencing was carried out using blood. CDR3 protein: CATSRDGEETQYF. The DNA of the CDR3 is TGTGCCACCAGCAGAGATGGGGAAGAGACCCAGTACTTC. Full variable domain (rest looked up from reference TRBV15 and TRBJ2-5): DAMVIQNPRYQVTQFGKPVTLSCSQTLNHNVMYWYQQKSSQAPKLLFHYYDKDFNNEADTPDNFQSRRPNTSFCFLDIRSPGLGDTAMYLCATSRDGEETQYFGPGTRLLVL.